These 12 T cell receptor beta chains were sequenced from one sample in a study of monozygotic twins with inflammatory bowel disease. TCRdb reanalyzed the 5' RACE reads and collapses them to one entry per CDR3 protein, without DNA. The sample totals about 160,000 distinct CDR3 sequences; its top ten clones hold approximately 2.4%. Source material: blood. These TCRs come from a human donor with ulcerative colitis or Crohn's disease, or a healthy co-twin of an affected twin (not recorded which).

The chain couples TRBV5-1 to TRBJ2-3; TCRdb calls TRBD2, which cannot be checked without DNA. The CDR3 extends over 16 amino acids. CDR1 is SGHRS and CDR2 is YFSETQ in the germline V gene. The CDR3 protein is CASSQGLAGAGDTQYF.

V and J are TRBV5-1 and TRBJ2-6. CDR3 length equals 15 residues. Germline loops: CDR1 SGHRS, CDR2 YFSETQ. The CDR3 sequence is CASSLLGTGANVLTF.

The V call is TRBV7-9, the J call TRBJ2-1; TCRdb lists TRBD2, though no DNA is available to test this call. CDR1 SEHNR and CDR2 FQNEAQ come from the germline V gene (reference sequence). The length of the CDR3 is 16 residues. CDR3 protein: CASSQGLAGVENEQFF.

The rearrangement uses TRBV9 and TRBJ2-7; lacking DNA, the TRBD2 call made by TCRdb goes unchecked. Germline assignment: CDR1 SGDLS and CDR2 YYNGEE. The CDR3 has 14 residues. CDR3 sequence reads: CASGPSGRAYEQYF.

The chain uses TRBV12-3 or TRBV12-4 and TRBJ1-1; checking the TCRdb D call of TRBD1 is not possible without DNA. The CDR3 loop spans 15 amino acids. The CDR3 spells CASSLTGTGNTEAFF.

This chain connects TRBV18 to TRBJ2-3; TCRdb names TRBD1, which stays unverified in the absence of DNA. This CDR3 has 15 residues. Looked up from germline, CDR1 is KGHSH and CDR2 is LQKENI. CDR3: CASSLVRDNTDTQYF.

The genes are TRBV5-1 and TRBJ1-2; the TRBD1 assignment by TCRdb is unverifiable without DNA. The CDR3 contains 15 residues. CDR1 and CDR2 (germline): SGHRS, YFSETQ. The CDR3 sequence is CASSLWDRLGYGYTF.

This CDR3 is CASSFGRGSSTDTQYF. The genes are TRBV5-1 and TRBJ2-3; the TRBD1 assignment by TCRdb is unverifiable without DNA. Germline V lookup: CDR1 SGHRS, CDR2 YFSETQ. The CDR3 extends over 16 amino acids.

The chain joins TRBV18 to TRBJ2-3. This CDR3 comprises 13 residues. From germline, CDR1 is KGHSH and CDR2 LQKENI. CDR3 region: CASSVGSTDTQYF. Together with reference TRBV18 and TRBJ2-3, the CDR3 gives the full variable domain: NAGVMQNPRHLVRRRGQEARLRCSPMKGHSHVYWYRQLPEEGLKFMVYLQKENIIDESGMPKERFSAEFPKEGPSILRIQQVVRGDSAAYFCASSVGSTDTQYFGPGTRLTVL.

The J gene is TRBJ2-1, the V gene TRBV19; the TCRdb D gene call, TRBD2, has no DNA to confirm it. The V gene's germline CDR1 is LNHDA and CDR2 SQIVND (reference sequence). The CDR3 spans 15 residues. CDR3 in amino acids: CASSFSGLGHGEQFF.

CDR3 region: CSASPGQGGQPQHF. The J gene is TRBJ1-5, the V gene TRBV20-1; TCRdb's D call of TRBD1 is untestable without DNA. This CDR3 comprises 14 residues. The V gene's germline CDR1 is DFQATT and CDR2 SNEGSKA (reference sequence).

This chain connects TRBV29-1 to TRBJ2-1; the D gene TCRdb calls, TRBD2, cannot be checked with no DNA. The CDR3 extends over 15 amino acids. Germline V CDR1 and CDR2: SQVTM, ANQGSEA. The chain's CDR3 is CSSSEGGATYNEQFF.